One sample yielded the 32 T cell receptor beta chains listed below, sequenced in a study of T cells in Graves' hyperthyroidism and ophthalmopathy. The CDR3 regions of TCR beta were amplified from RNA transcripts. HTBI primers were used for first-round RT-PCR of the TCR CDR3. TCRdb reanalysed the multiplex PCR reads using MiXCR and keeps one entry per CDR3 protein. The sample holds fewer than 900,000 distinct CDR3 sequences, about a sixth seen once. What was sequenced was blood. The receptors originated from a man between 18 and 29 years old with Graves' hyperthyroidism.

This clonotype was seen ten or more times. The V call is TRBV6-6, the J call TRBJ2-7; D call uncertain. This CDR3 comprises 14 residues. V was cut by 0 bases and J by 2 bases, with 8 bases left in between. Germline CDR1 is MNHNY and CDR2 is SVGAGI (reference sequence). The CDR3 DNA sequence: TGTGCCAGCAGTTACTCGTCCAGGACCTACGAGCAGTACTTC. This sequence encodes CASSYSSRTYEQYF.

There are a few counts of this clonotype. The rearrangement uses TRBV12-3 or TRBV12-4 and TRBJ1-5, with D hard to call. The CDR3 is 17 amino acids. V dropped 3 bases and J dropped 2 bases, with 17 bases sitting between them. CDR3 in amino acids: CASSFGERSRGNQPQHF. The CDR3 nucleotides are TGTGCCAGCAGTTTCGGGGAGAGGTCCCGGGGCAATCAGCCCCAGCATTTT.

J is TRBJ2-1 and V is TRBV6-1; TRBD1 aligns across 11 bases. The germline V gene encodes CDR1 MNHNS and CDR2 SASEGT. The J segment lost 4 bases and the V segment lost 8 bases, leaving 4 bases of the junction unmatched. The CDR3 covers 14 residues. The CDR3: CASGGQGGYNEQFF. Written as DNA, the CDR3 is TGTGCCAGCGGGGGACAGGGGGGATACAATGAGCAGTTCTTC.

The table lists this clonotype with many counts. The J gene is TRBJ1-1, the V gene TRBV28, with TRBD1 matching 10 bases. The CDR3 has 13 amino acids. The V and J ends lost 6 bases and 5 bases, in that order; junction bases with no gene match: 3. Germline lookup yields CDR1 MDHEN and CDR2 SYDVKM. The CDR3 sequence is CASSWTGGTEAFF. The CDR3 nucleotides read TGTGCCAGCAGCTGGACAGGGGGGACTGAAGCTTTCTTT.

The table lists this clonotype with a few counts. The gene calls are TRBV20-1 and TRBJ2-3; D call uncertain. The CDR3 covers 16 residues. The germline CDR1 and CDR2 sequences are DFQATT and SNEGSKA (reference sequence). Between the trimmed V and J ends, which lost 3 bases and 2 bases, there was a span of 18 bases. The CDR3 DNA follows: TGCAGTGCTAGCGGTTTCGGAGCCAGCACCACAGATACGCAGTATTTT. It yields the protein CSASGFGASTTDTQYF.

The sample holds a few counts of this clonotype. V and J are TRBV7-9 and TRBJ2-5, with D uncertain. CDR1 SEHNR and CDR2 FQNEAQ come from the germline V gene (reference sequence). This CDR3 has 16 residues. V lost 5 bases to trimming and J lost 1 base, with 17 bases between them. As DNA, the CDR3 is TGTGCCAGCAGCCCCACTCTCGAGCGCACCCAAGAGACCCAGTACTTC. The encoded protein is CASSPTLERTQETQYF.

The rearrangement joins TRBV5-1 to TRBJ2-1, with a tentative D call TRBD1 (6 bases). V was shortened by 3 bases and J by 5 bases, with 15 bases between the two germline ends. Germline V CDR1 and CDR2: SGHRS, YFSETQ. The CDR3 sequence is 15 residues long. The CDR3, as DNA: TGCGCCAGCAGCTCGGCCGGGCAGGGGAACAATGAGCAGTTCTTC. Its translation is CASSSAGQGNNEQFF. Supplemented by reference TRBV5-1 and TRBJ2-1, the full variable domain reads KAGVTQTPRYLIKTRGQQVTLSCSPISGHRSVSWYQQTPGQGLQFLFEYFSETQRNKGNFPGRFSGRQFSNSRSEMNVSTLELGDSALYLCASSSAGQGNNEQFFGPGTRLTVL.

This clonotype was seen a few times. The chain links TRBV2 to TRBJ2-3; D is uncertain. Germline CDR1 SNHLY, CDR2 FYNNEI. This CDR3 is 14 amino acids long. V lost 5 bases, J lost 11 bases, and 20 bases lay in between. The CDR3 DNA reads as TGTGCCAGCAGTACTGGGGTTTTAGTTAAGGGGCAGTATTTT. Encoded protein: CASSTGVLVKGQYF.

This sequence joins TRBV20-1 and TRBJ2-1, with TRBD2 matching over 15 bases. The CDR3 spans 17 residues. CDR1 DFQATT and CDR2 SNEGSKA come from the germline V gene (reference sequence). J gave up 1 base and V 4 bases, and 5 bases lay outside the gene matches. CDR3 bases: TGCAGTGCTACCGGGACTAGCGGGAGGTGGTCCTACAATGAGCAGTTCTTC. It is translated as CSATGTSGRWSYNEQFF.

In this sample, this clonotype turned up a few times. The chain links TRBV29-1 to TRBJ2-1, with 7 bases fitting TRBD2. The CDR3 spans 13 residues. The junction had 5 bases not matched to a gene; V was cut back by 3 bases and J by 6 bases. Germline V gene data show CDR1 as SQVTM and CDR2 as ANQGSEA. CDR3 in amino acids: CSVEGGGSNEQFF. DNA of the CDR3: TGCAGCGTTGAGGGAGGCGGGAGCAATGAGCAGTTCTTC.

This clonotype was detected ten times or more. The J gene is TRBJ2-3, the V gene TRBV7-3, with D unresolved. This CDR3 is built from 12 residues. Germline V lookup: CDR1 SGHTA, CDR2 FQGTGA. Trimming shortened V by 5 bases and J by 2 bases, and 5 bases separated the two germline ends. The CDR3 sequence is CASSRYTDTQYF. The DNA of the CDR3 is TGTGCCAGCAGCCGTTACACAGATACGCAGTATTTT.

This clonotype appeared many times. The CDR3 DNA reads as TGTGCCACCAAGGACAGCAGCAATCAGCCCCAGCATTTT. Its translation: CATKDSSNQPQHF. The V and J genes are TRBV6-1 and TRBJ1-5; a weak D match, TRBD1 (6 bases). The germline gives CDR1 MNHNS, CDR2 SASEGT. This CDR3 has 13 residues. V shed 10 bases and J shed 1 base, with 11 bases lying between them.

The chain joins TRBV29-1 to TRBJ1-1; D remains unclear. Trimming stripped 4 bases from V and 5 bases from J, with 14 bases between. Germline-derived CDR1 and CDR2 are SQVTM and ANQGSEA. The CDR3 totals 13 residues. CDR3 in DNA: TGCAGCGTTGGGCAGGCGGGTCGGACTGAAGCTTTCTTT. Translated, it gives CSVGQAGRTEAFF. Variable domain in full (rest from reference TRBV29-1 and TRBJ1-1): SAVISQKPSRDICQRGTSLTIQCQVDSQVTMMFWYRQQPGQSLTLIATANQGSEATYESGFVIDKFPISRPNLTFSTLTVSNMSPEDSSIYLCSVGQAGRTEAFFGQGTRLTVV.

This clonotype was picked up many times. The chain employs TRBV28 and TRBJ2-7, with a weak D call TRBD1 (6 bases). The CDR3 has 16 amino acids. CDR1 MDHEN and CDR2 SYDVKM come from the germline V gene. V lost 4 bases, J lost 3 bases, and 19 bases lay in between. The CDR3 DNA follows: TGTGCCAGCAGTTCCCCCAGGGGCACTGAAGACTACGAGCAGTACTTC. It yields the protein CASSSPRGTEDYEQYF.

This clonotype came up many times. The chain is built from TRBV27 and TRBJ2-7; 9 bases are shared with TRBD1. Germline V gene data show CDR1 as MNHEY and CDR2 as SMNVEV (reference sequence). The J segment lost 6 bases and the V segment lost 8 bases, leaving 11 bases of the junction unmatched. The CDR3 consists of 14 residues. In DNA form, the CDR3 reads TGTGCCAGCCGCCCTCTGGGACAGGGAGGCGAGCAGTACTTC. It is translated as CASRPLGQGGEQYF.

This clonotype was counted many times. The chain has TRBV6-1 and TRBJ2-7; TRBD1 matches at 9 bases. The V gene's germline CDR1 is MNHNS and CDR2 SASEGT. The CDR3 is 15 amino acids. Trimming at V came to 5 bases and at J to 3 bases, leaving 8 bases not matched to a gene. The CDR3 DNA sequence: TGTGCCAGCAGTTCTGGGACAGGGATAGGCTACGAGCAGTACTTC. It specifies CASSSGTGIGYEQYF.

In its sample, this clonotype was seen a few times. The V and J genes are TRBV13 and TRBJ1-5; 8 bases match TRBD1. Germline assignment: CDR1 PRHDT and CDR2 FYEKMQ (reference sequence). J gave up 6 bases and V 5 bases, and 9 bases lay outside the gene matches. This CDR3 contains 15 residues. The CDR3 DNA reads as TGTGCCAGCAGCCAGGGGGCAGGGGGCAGTCAGCCCCAGCATTTT. Protein product: CASSQGAGGSQPQHF. The full variable domain, with the rest looked up from reference TRBV13 and TRBJ1-5, is AAGVIQSPRHLIKEKRETATLKCYPIPRHDTVYWYQQGPGQDPQFLISFYEKMQSDKGSIPDRFSAQQFSDYHSELNMSSLELGDSALYFCASSQGAGGSQPQHFGDGTRLSIL.

The V call is TRBV5-1, the J call TRBJ2-2, with D perhaps matching TRBD1 (5 bases). Per germline, CDR1 SGHRS and CDR2 YFSETQ. The CDR3 has 17 residues. V lost 0 bases and J lost 1, with 13 bases in between. The CDR3 protein is CASSLGAGNGNTGELFF. The DNA of the CDR3 is TGCGCCAGCAGCTTGGGGGCAGGGAACGGGAACACCGGGGAGCTGTTTTTT.

CDR3 amino acids: CATSRVKFKVPGFQETQYF. The CDR3 bases are TGTGCCACCAGCAGAGTGAAGTTCAAGGTACCCGGCTTTCAAGAGACCCAGTACTTC. V is TRBV15 and J is TRBJ2-5; D ambiguous. This CDR3 contains 19 residues. Germline-derived CDR1 and CDR2 are LNHNV and YYDKDF (reference sequence). With 1 base removed from V and 2 bases from J, the gap between germline ends came to 23 bases.

This chain joins TRBV9 and TRBJ2-7, with 9 bases lining up with TRBD1. Germline-derived CDR1 and CDR2 are SGDLS and YYNGEE. With 4 bases clipped from V and 4 bases from J, the junction kept 9 bases outside the gene matches. CDR3 size: 15 residues. This CDR3 is CASSPPGTGTYEQYF. The CDR3, as DNA: TGTGCCAGCAGCCCTCCCGGGACAGGGACTTACGAGCAGTACTTC.

This clonotype was counted only a few times. The V call is TRBV7-9, the J call TRBJ2-6, with 12 positions matching TRBD1. From germline, CDR1 is SEHNR and CDR2 FQNEAQ (reference sequence). V lost 4 bases and J lost 4; bases outside the gene matches: 5. The CDR3 contains 17 residues. The CDR3 reads CASSSGQGALGANVLTF. In DNA form, the CDR3 reads TGTGCCAGCAGCTCGGGACAGGGGGCGCTCGGGGCCAACGTCCTGACTTTC.

This clonotype appeared many times. V gene TRBV28 combines with J gene TRBJ2-7; D unclear. V gave up 5 bases and J gave up 5 bases, with 7 bases separating them. The CDR3 length is 11 residues. Germline loops: CDR1 MDHEN, CDR2 SYDVKM. The chain's CDR3 is CASSPRHEQYF. CDR3 in DNA: TGTGCCAGCAGTCCCCGCCACGAGCAGTACTTC.

Many counts were recorded for this clonotype. V gene TRBV2 combines with J gene TRBJ2-7, with D tentatively TRBD2 (5 bases). Trimming removed 3 bases from V and 3 bases from J, with 15 bases in between. CDR1 SNHLY and CDR2 FYNNEI come from the germline V gene. This CDR3 has 15 amino acids. The CDR3 DNA reads as TGTGCCAGCAGTGATCTTGCAGCGGCCAGCTACGAGCAGTACTTC. Translation: CASSDLAAASYEQYF.

CDR3 region: CASRAGSFSGNTIYF. The CDR3 DNA sequence: TGTGCCAGCAGGGCCGGCTCCTTCTCTGGAAACACCATATATTTT. The V gene is TRBV12-3 or TRBV12-4, the J gene TRBJ1-3; D ambiguous. The CDR3 runs to 15 residues. Trimming took off 6 bases at V and 0 bases at J, with 12 bases between the two ends.

This clonotype came up many times. This chain uses TRBV11-2 with TRBJ2-1; no definite D call. The CDR3 consists of 13 residues. Trimming took 1 base from V and 7 from J, leaving 8 bases between them. CDR1 is SGHAT and CDR2 is FQNNGV in the germline V gene. The CDR3 DNA is TGTGCCAGCAGCTTAGCCCTCCCAAATGAGCAGTTCTTC. Translation gives CASSLALPNEQFF. The whole variable domain, remainder taken from reference TRBV11-2 and TRBJ2-1, is EAGVAQSPRYKIIEKRQSVAFWCNPISGHATLYWYQQILGQGPKLLIQFQNNGVVDDSQLPKDRFSAERLKGVDSTLKIQPAKLEDSAVYLCASSLALPNEQFFGPGTRLTVL.

This clonotype was detected a few times. J is TRBJ1-1 and V is TRBV7-9, with 9 bases lining up with TRBD1. With V trimmed by 5 bases and J by 4 bases, 8 bases remained unmatched. Germline CDR1 SEHNR, CDR2 FQNEAQ (reference sequence). The CDR3 covers 15 residues. The chain's CDR3 is CASSDSDRGLTEAFF. The CDR3 nucleotides read TGTGCCAGCAGCGACTCGGACAGGGGACTCACTGAAGCTTTCTTT.

This clonotype was observed at least ten times. V usage is TRBV12-3 or TRBV12-4 and J usage is TRBJ2-7, with 9 nucleotides matching TRBD1. The V segment lost 6 bases and the J segment 5 bases; nucleotides outside the gene matches: 5. There are 13 residues in the CDR3. CDR3 sequence: CASSWTGENEQYF. In DNA form, the CDR3 reads TGTGCCAGCAGCTGGACAGGGGAGAACGAGCAGTACTTC.

J is TRBJ2-5 and V is TRBV11-2; tentatively, D is TRBD2 (5 bases). The CDR3 is 15 amino acids. Germline CDR1 reads SGHAT; CDR2 reads FQNNGV. Trimming took 5 bases from V and 4 from J, leaving 17 bases between them. Here the CDR3 DNA reads TGTGCCAGCAGCCCCCGCCCCCTAGCCAGAGAGACCCAGTACTTC. As protein: CASSPRPLARETQYF.

The rearrangement links TRBV20-1 to TRBJ2-2, with no clear D. V was cut by 3 bases and J by 0 bases, with 11 bases left in between. Germline lookup yields CDR1 DFQATT and CDR2 SNEGSKA (reference sequence). The CDR3 consists of 15 residues. The CDR3 here is CSASNRHTNTGELFF. The CDR3 coding sequence is TGCAGTGCTAGCAACCGGCATACGAACACCGGGGAGCTGTTTTTT.

This chain connects TRBV6-1 to TRBJ2-7, with 14 nucleotides matching TRBD2. CDR1 is MNHNS, CDR2 SASEGT, per germline. J was trimmed by 2 bases and V by 5 bases; bases with no gene match: 11. The CDR3 has 18 amino acids. The CDR3: CASSRVSMGLAGAYEQYF. The CDR3 DNA is TGTGCCAGCAGTAGGGTAAGCATGGGACTAGCGGGAGCCTACGAGCAGTACTTC.

This clonotype showed up just a few times. The chain uses TRBV28 and TRBJ2-1, with 8 positions matching TRBD2. The V and J ends lost 3 bases and 9 bases, in that order; junction bases with no gene match: 10. The CDR3 covers 15 residues. The germline CDR1 and CDR2 sequences are MDHEN and SYDVKM. CDR3 in amino acids: CASSFNQRENFEQFF. The CDR3 DNA follows: TGTGCCAGCAGTTTTAACCAGCGGGAGAATTTTGAGCAGTTCTTC.

This clonotype was counted ten times or more. This chain links TRBV11-2 with TRBJ2-7, with a possible D match to TRBD1 (5 bases). The CDR3 covers 17 residues. V lost 2 bases and J 9 bases, leaving 26 bases between the germline ends. CDR1 is SGHAT and CDR2 is FQNNGV in the germline V gene. The CDR3, as DNA: TGTGCCAGCAGCTTACGGCTCTTGGGGCAGGCCGCGGCCCCGCAGTACTTC. It is translated as CASSLRLLGQAAAPQYF.